The 20 T cell receptor beta chains presented below share a single source sample, sequenced in a study of cytomegalovirus exposure and HLA in healthy donors. Primers for the PCR totalled 60 Vbeta and 13 Jbeta. Profiling relied on immunoSEQ multiplex PCR, and the TCRdb table lists in-frame clones only, not all of them. The table lists some 100,000 clones, 75% to 90% of them singletons. Sequencing input: PBMCs. Receptors were obtained from a man aged 30-40 years in good health and CMV-seronegative.

The sample holds a few counts of this clone. This rearrangement joins TRBV10-3 to TRBJ1-1; D is possibly TRBD1 (5 bases). This CDR3 contains 13 residues. The germline V gene encodes CDR1 ENHRY and CDR2 SYGVKD. V was shortened by 7 bases and J by 2 bases, with 11 bases between the two germline ends. The CDR3 reads CAIKMTANTEAFF. CDR3 DNA: TGTGCCATCAAGATGACAGCTAACACTGAAGCTTTCTTT.

The rearrangement joins TRBV7-6 to TRBJ2-6; D might be TRBD1 (5 bases). Trimming took off 1 base at V and 0 bases at J, with 16 bases between the two ends. Germline CDR1 reads SGHVS; CDR2 reads FNYEAQ. The CDR3 extends over 19 amino acids. The CDR3 protein is CASSLETGVPVSGANVLTF. The CDR3 DNA reads as TGTGCCAGCAGCTTAGAAACAGGAGTCCCGGTCTCTGGGGCCAACGTCCTGACTTTC. Combining the CDR3 with reference TRBV7-6 and TRBJ2-6 gives the whole variable domain GAGVSQSPRYKVTKRGQDVALRCDPISGHVSLYWYRQALGQGPEFLTYFNYEAQQDKSGLPNDRFSAERPEGSISTLTIQRTEQRDSAMYRCASSLETGVPVSGANVLTFGAGSRLTVL.

The chain employs TRBV7-2 and TRBJ2-1, with 15 bases aligning to TRBD2. Trimming removed 3 bases from V and 4 bases from J; junction bases left unmatched: 10. Per the germline V gene, CDR1 is SGHTA and CDR2 is FQGNSA. CDR3 length: 19 amino acids. The CDR3 DNA reads TGTGCCAGCAGCTTTGGACTAGCGGGAGGGGTTCTTCGGTACAATGAGCAGTTCTTC. The encoded protein is CASSFGLAGGVLRYNEQFF.

V is TRBV27 and J is TRBJ2-2, with 9 bases that match TRBD1. Germline CDR1 reads MNHEY; CDR2 reads SMNVEV (reference sequence). The junction had 6 bases not matched to a gene; V was cut back by 8 bases and J by 2 bases. The CDR3 length is 15 residues. CDR3 region: CASGDRDLNTGELFF. For the CDR3, the DNA is TGTGCCAGCGGGGACAGGGACCTCAACACCGGGGAGCTGTTTTTT.

The chain carries TRBV7-9 and TRBJ2-2; D is uncertain. The CDR3 has 13 amino acids. In germline, CDR1 is SEHNR, CDR2 FQNEAQ (reference sequence). Trimming removed 5 bases at V and 3 bases at J, with 7 bases between. The CDR3 sequence: CASSPTYTGELFF. The DNA for the CDR3 is TGTGCCAGCAGCCCTACTTACACCGGGGAGCTGTTTTTT.

As for this clone: This CDR3 is also generated by other DNA sequences in the sample. V gene TRBV29-1 combines with J gene TRBJ2-7; possible D gene TRBD1, 5 bases. CDR1 and CDR2 (germline): SQVTM, ANQGSEA. Trimming pared 7 bases from V and 3 bases from J, leaving 10 bases between. The CDR3 extends over 11 amino acids. CDR3 coding DNA: TGCAGCGCGACAGCTAACTACGAGCAGTACTTC. It encodes CSATANYEQYF.

The chain combines TRBV4-1 with TRBJ2-1; 11 bases are shared with TRBD2. The germline CDR1 and CDR2 sequences are MGHRA and YSYEKL. Trimming at V came to 1 base and at J to 7 bases, leaving 6 bases not matched to a gene. There are 16 residues in the CDR3. CDR3 protein: CASSQGGTSGRNEQFF. DNA of the CDR3: TGCGCCAGCAGCCAAGGGGGCACTAGCGGGAGAAATGAGCAGTTCTTC.

This clone was found a few times. The chain uses TRBV5-1 and TRBJ2-2, with 8 positions matching TRBD1. This CDR3 is built from 15 residues. Germline CDR1 SGHRS, CDR2 YFSETQ. V dropped 4 bases and J dropped 4; count of bases not matched to a gene: 6. CDR3 sequence (DNA): TGCGCCAGCAGCCCCCTAGACAGGGGCACCGGGGAGCTGTTTTTT. This codes for CASSPLDRGTGELFF.

V usage is TRBV13 and J usage is TRBJ2-3, with D maybe TRBD2 (5 bases). The ends were cut back, 3 bases at V and 4 bases at J, with 5 bases in the middle. The CDR3 consists of 12 residues. From germline, CDR1 is PRHDT and CDR2 FYEKMQ (reference sequence). In DNA form, the CDR3 reads TGTGCCAGCAGCTTCGGGGCAGATACGCAGTATTTT. It codes for CASSFGADTQYF.

This chain joins TRBV19 and TRBJ1-5; TRBD1 matches 9 bases. Trimming cost V 9 bases and J 7 bases; bases outside gene matches: 7. Looked up from germline, CDR1 is LNHDA and CDR2 is SQIVND (reference sequence). This CDR3 contains 13 residues. CDR3 sequence: CASSGQGDQPQHF. CDR3 bases: TGTGCCAGCTCGGGACAGGGTGACCAGCCCCAGCATTTT.

The V and J genes are TRBV7-6 and TRBJ2-5, with TRBD1 identical over 10 bases. Losses at the gene ends were 5 bases for V and 2 bases for J; bases not matched to a gene: 8. The length of the CDR3 is 16 residues. Germline CDR1 is SGHVS and CDR2 is FNYEAQ. The CDR3 DNA follows: TGTGCCAGCAGCCTGTTGGACAGGGGGGCACAAGAGACCCAGTACTTC. It encodes CASSLLDRGAQETQYF.

This clone was observed once. V is TRBV6-5 and J is TRBJ2-7; TRBD2 aligns across 9 bases. CDR3 length: 14 residues. Trimming cost V 5 bases and J 2 bases; bases outside gene matches: 4. Germline V gives CDR1 MNHEY, CDR2 SVGAGI. The CDR3 sequence: CASSQVAGAYEQYF. Here the CDR3 DNA reads TGTGCCAGCAGTCAAGTAGCGGGGGCCTACGAGCAGTACTTC.

The chain links TRBV6-5 to TRBJ2-3, with unresolved D. CDR1 and CDR2 from the germline V gene are MNHEY and SVGAGI. The CDR3 consists of 13 residues. The V gene lost 8 bases and the J gene lost 2 bases, with 11 bases spanning the gap. Written as DNA, the CDR3 is TGTGCCAGCTCCAATGGGCCCACAGATACGCAGTATTTT. Protein: CASSNGPTDTQYF.

The genes are TRBV28 and TRBJ2-3, with unresolved D. This CDR3 region has 13 residues. CDR1 and CDR2 (germline): MDHEN, SYDVKM. The ends were cut back, 7 bases at V and 3 bases at J, with 11 bases in the middle. The CDR3 protein is CASTGTITDTQYF. The CDR3 nucleotides are TGTGCCAGCACAGGTACGATTACAGATACGCAGTATTTT.

This sequence joins TRBV10-3 and TRBJ1-1, with TRBD1 as a possible D gene (5 bases). V was trimmed by 0 bases and J by 0 bases, leaving 8 bases between them. Germline V CDR1 and CDR2: ENHRY, SYGVKD. This CDR3 contains 15 residues. The CDR3: CAISESTGMNTEAFF. The CDR3 nucleotides read TGTGCCATCAGTGAGTCTACAGGTATGAACACTGAAGCTTTCTTT.

The chain has TRBV7-9 and TRBJ1-6; TRBD1 might be the D (6 bases). The ends were cut back, 7 bases at V and 14 bases at J, with 18 bases in the middle. Germline V CDR1 and CDR2: SEHNR, FQNEAQ (reference sequence). CDR3 size: 13 residues. This CDR3 reads CASTQQGFGTLHF. For the CDR3, the DNA is TGTGCCAGCACCCAACAGGGCTTTGGGACCCTCCACTTT.

The chain uses TRBV9 and TRBJ1-4; the D gene is possibly TRBD1 (5 bases). The CDR3 contains 16 residues. The ends were cut back, 0 bases at V and 0 bases at J, with 9 bases in the middle. Germline loops: CDR1 SGDLS, CDR2 YYNGEE. As DNA, the CDR3 is TGTGCCAGCAGCGTAGCTTCGGGGGCAACTAATGAAAAACTGTTTTTT. Translating gives CASSVASGATNEKLFF.

The CDR3 loop is CASSESGTYEQYF. CDR3 coding DNA: TGTGCCAGCAGTGAATCAGGGACCTACGAGCAGTACTTC. The J gene is TRBJ2-7, the V gene TRBV6-5; the D gene is possibly TRBD1 (5 bases). The CDR3 has 13 amino acids. Germline CDR1 is MNHEY and CDR2 is SVGAGI. Trimming shortened V by 5 bases and J by 2 bases, and 10 bases separated the two germline ends.

The chain links TRBV5-1 to TRBJ1-5; possibly TRBD1 for D (5 bases). Germline loops: CDR1 SGHRS, CDR2 YFSETQ. The V end lost 0 bases, the J end lost 3 bases, and 13 bases lay between the germline ends. The CDR3 is made up of 16 amino acids. CDR3 region: CASSLAPTGANQPQHF. DNA of the CDR3: TGCGCCAGCAGCTTGGCCCCGACTGGGGCCAATCAGCCCCAGCATTTT.

The rearrangement joins TRBV7-9 to TRBJ2-7; TRBD2 matches at 9 bases. The germline gives CDR1 SEHNR, CDR2 FQNEAQ (reference sequence). Losses at the gene ends were 1 base for V and 1 base for J; bases not matched to a gene: 14. The CDR3 consists of 19 residues. The DNA for the CDR3 is TGTGCCAGCAGCTTAGAAGTCTCTTTTGTAGCGGGAGTGTCCTACGAGCAGTACTTC. Protein: CASSLEVSFVAGVSYEQYF.